Following are 5 T cell receptor beta chains from one sample sequenced in a study of OX40 agonist ivuxolimab in advanced cancers. Repertoires were generated with immunoSEQ multiplex PCR, while TCRdb's copy carries only in-frame clones and drops some. The data show under 85,000 clones, over 75% seen once. This material consisted of CD4+ or CD8+ T cells sorted from blood, taken in a trial of the OX40 agonist ivuxolimab. The receptor source for this set is an adult with an advanced solid tumor such as melanoma, head and neck, liver or kidney cancer.

This chain links TRBV28 with TRBJ1-5, with 7 bases lining up with TRBD1. Germline lookup yields CDR1 MDHEN and CDR2 SYDVKM. Germline trimming cut 5 bases from V and 4 bases from J; bases unmatched to any gene: 11. CDR3 length equals 16 residues. This chain's CDR3 is CASSQGQPKLNQPQHF. DNA for the CDR3: TGTGCCAGCAGTCAGGGACAGCCAAAACTTAATCAGCCCCAGCATTTT. Variable domain in full (rest from reference TRBV28 and TRBJ1-5): DVKVTQSSRYLVKRTGEKVFLECVQDMDHENMFWYRQDPGLGLRLIYFSYDVKMKEKGDIPEGYSVSREKKERFSLILESASTNQTSMYLCASSQGQPKLNQPQHFGDGTRLSIL.

This clone has just one count. The V and J genes are TRBV6-5 and TRBJ2-2, with 11 bases that match TRBD2. V lost 2 bases, J lost 4 bases, and 3 bases stayed unmatched. Germline V gene lookup returns CDR1 MNHEY and CDR2 SVGAGI. The CDR3 length is 16 residues. This chain's CDR3 is CASSYGLAGGTGELFF. Written as DNA, the CDR3 is TGTGCCAGCAGTTACGGGCTAGCGGGAGGCACCGGGGAGCTGTTTTTT.

This clone came up once. This sequence joins TRBV7-2 and TRBJ2-7; D is perhaps TRBD2 (5 bases). This CDR3 has 14 amino acids. Germline CDR1 and CDR2: SGHTA and FQGNSA. V gave up 3 bases and J gave up 7 bases, with 16 bases separating them. CDR3 sequence reads: CASSFRGQWGEQYF. In DNA form, the CDR3 reads TGTGCCAGCAGCTTCCGAGGGCAATGGGGAGAGCAGTACTTC. Using reference TRBV7-2 and TRBJ2-7 for the parts outside the CDR3, the full variable domain is GAGVSQSPSNKVTEKGKDVELRCDPISGHTALYWYRQSLGQGLEFLIYFQGNSAPDKSGLPSDRFSAERTGGSVSTLTIQRTQQEDSAVYLCASSFRGQWGEQYFGPGTRLTVT.

The V and J genes are TRBV2 and TRBJ2-2; D unclear. Trimming removed 6 bases from V and 1 base from J, with 9 bases in between. Germline V gene data show CDR1 as SNHLY and CDR2 as FYNNEI. The CDR3 is made up of 14 amino acids. The CDR3 spells CASSGVGNTGELFF. The CDR3 DNA sequence: TGTGCCAGCAGCGGCGTCGGGAACACCGGGGAGCTGTTTTTT.

The chain recombines TRBV7-9 with TRBJ2-3; 7 nucleotides agree with TRBD2. Germline values: CDR1 SEHNR, CDR2 FQNEAQ (reference sequence). Germline trimming cut 6 bases from V and 6 bases from J; bases unmatched to any gene: 18. This CDR3 contains 17 residues. CDR3 in amino acids: CASSWGTSADPQDTQYF. CDR3 sequence (DNA): TGTGCCAGCAGTTGGGGAACTAGCGCAGATCCTCAGGATACGCAGTATTTT.